Presented here are 10 T cell receptor beta chains from one specimen sequenced in a study of CD8+ T cells in alopecia areata. Treatment meaning: oral pan-JAK inhibitor, 5-10 mg twice daily. RNA was extracted and reverse transcribed into cDNA as the sequencing template. The protocol was immunoSEQ multiplex PCR, while the TCRdb copy is restricted to in-frame clones and leaves out a portion. Found here are around 190,000 clones, around three fifths of them singletons; the top ten hold 4.2%. Sequenced material: CD4+ T cells sorted from blood, taken at week 4, from a patient treated with tofacitinib. Receptors were obtained from a human donor with alopecia areata.

This clone was detected only a few times. This rearrangement joins TRBV30 to TRBJ1-1, with D tentatively TRBD1 (5 bases). The germline V gene encodes CDR1 GTSNPN and CDR2 SVGIG (reference sequence). The ends were cut back, 0 bases at V and 6 bases at J, with 17 bases in the middle. The CDR3 is 15 amino acids. The CDR3 sequence: CAWSVLSGRVAEAFF. The CDR3 DNA reads TGTGCCTGGAGTGTATTATCGGGCAGGGTTGCTGAAGCTTTCTTT.

The V gene is TRBV7-2, the J gene TRBJ2-5; weak D call: TRBD2 (5 bases). CDR3 size: 15 residues. CDR1 SGHTA and CDR2 FQGNSA come from the germline V gene. V was clipped by 5 bases and J by 1 base, with 14 bases between them. The CDR3, as DNA: TGTGCCAGCAGCCCCCGGGGTGGTGGCCAAGAGACCCAGTACTTC. It is translated as CASSPRGGGQETQYF.

The rearrangement joins TRBV23-1 to TRBJ2-7; D uncertain. TRBV23-1 is recorded as an ORF, its role being uncertain. This CDR3 has 13 amino acids. V lost 2 bases, J lost 8 bases, and 13 bases lay in between. The CDR3 DNA reads TGCGCCAGCAGTCAAAGTTCGCGGACGCAGCAGTACTTC. This translates into CASSQSSRTQQYF.

V is TRBV29-1 and J is TRBJ2-2; 9 positions agree with TRBD1. Germline assignment: CDR1 SQVTM and CDR2 ANQGSEA. CDR3 length: 15 residues. Trimming removed 8 bases from V and 2 bases from J; junction bases left unmatched: 9. The DNA for the CDR3 is TGCAGCTTCTACAGGGGGCGCGGAAACACCGGGGAGCTGTTTTTT. Translated: CSFYRGRGNTGELFF.

The chain employs TRBV29-1 and TRBJ1-2; D uncertain. Germline CDR1 SQVTM, CDR2 ANQGSEA. The CDR3 consists of 11 residues. Trimming took off 5 bases at V and 4 bases at J, with 8 bases between the two ends. CDR3: CSVLTIYGYTF. The CDR3, as DNA: TGCAGCGTTCTAACCATCTATGGCTACACCTTC.

The gene calls are TRBV19 and TRBJ2-3; TRBD2 is a possible D gene (7 bases). The CDR3 sequence is 14 residues long. V was cut by 7 bases and J by 2 bases, with 13 bases left in between. CDR1 and CDR2 (germline): LNHDA, SQIVND (reference sequence). CDR3 in amino acids: CASNRRGHTDTQYF. CDR3 in DNA: TGTGCCAGTAATCGGCGGGGGCACACAGATACGCAGTATTTT.

This sequence joins TRBV6-5 and TRBJ2-7, with 7 positions matching TRBD2. This CDR3 is 15 amino acids long. J lost 4 bases, V lost 2 bases, and 8 bases had no gene match. Germline CDR1 MNHEY, CDR2 SVGAGI. The CDR3 DNA is TGTGCCAGCAGTTACCGGGGAGGGGCTGGGTACGAGCAGTACTTC. Amino acid sequence: CASSYRGGAGYEQYF.

The chain recombines TRBV6-6 with TRBJ2-2; D remains unclear. The CDR3 is made up of 15 amino acids. Germline V CDR1 and CDR2: MNHNY, SVGAGI (reference sequence). The V and J ends lost 1 base and 1 base respectively, with 7 bases between them. This CDR3 reads CASSYWQLNTGELFF. For the CDR3, the DNA is TGTGCCAGCAGTTACTGGCAGCTGAACACCGGGGAGCTGTTTTTT.

The chain links TRBV11-2 to TRBJ1-1; tentatively, D is TRBD1 (6 bases). Germline lookup yields CDR1 SGHAT and CDR2 FQNNGV. The CDR3 sequence is 13 residues long. V was clipped by 3 bases and J by 5 bases, with 10 bases between them. The CDR3 DNA follows: TGTGCCAGCAGCTTCCAAGGGGGGACTGAAGCTTTCTTT. It encodes CASSFQGGTEAFF.

The chain couples TRBV10-3 to TRBJ1-2; D is undetermined. Germline lookup yields CDR1 ENHRY and CDR2 SYGVKD. CDR3 size: 13 residues. Trimming removed 2 bases at V and 3 bases at J, with 7 bases between. This CDR3 is CAISELTDYGYTF. CDR3 nucleotide sequence: TGTGCCATCAGTGAGCTTACAGACTATGGCTACACCTTC.